This T cell receptor (beta chain) came from a study of CD8+CD57+ T cells in acquired aplastic anemia. Deletions cut 3 bases from V and 0 bases from J, with 6 bases between. Germline V gives CDR1 LNHDA, CDR2 SQIVND (reference sequence). CDR3 length: 14 residues. Study observations and caveats: Significant differences in CD8+ Simpson's diversity were not observed between patients and controls. Patients had under 30 CD8+ CDR3 sequences in common with controls (the shared set).

Template material for TCR beta VDJ and CDR3 profiling consisted of genomic DNA. TCRdb independently ran MiXCR on the reads; one entry per CDR3 protein. The data contain around 200,000 distinct CDR3 sequences, approximately 60% of them singletons. Notes on this clonotype: Its antigen remains unknown.

The chain joins TRBV19 to TRBJ1-5; possibly TRBD1 for D (5 bases). This receptor was identified in a human donor in good health. The sequencing input was sorted CD4+, CD8+, or CD8+CD57+ T cells (not recorded which) from PBMCs. This chain's CDR3 is CASSIGASNQPQHF. The CDR3 DNA reads TGTGCCAGTAGTATTGGGGCTAGCAATCAGCCCCAGCATTTT. Complete variable domain (other parts from reference TRBV19 and TRBJ1-5): DGGITQSPKYLFRKEGQNVTLSCEQNLNHDAMYWYRQDPGQGLRLIYYSQIVNDFQKGDIAEGYSVSREKKESFPLTVTSAQKNPTAFYLCASSIGASNQPQHFGDGTRLSIL.